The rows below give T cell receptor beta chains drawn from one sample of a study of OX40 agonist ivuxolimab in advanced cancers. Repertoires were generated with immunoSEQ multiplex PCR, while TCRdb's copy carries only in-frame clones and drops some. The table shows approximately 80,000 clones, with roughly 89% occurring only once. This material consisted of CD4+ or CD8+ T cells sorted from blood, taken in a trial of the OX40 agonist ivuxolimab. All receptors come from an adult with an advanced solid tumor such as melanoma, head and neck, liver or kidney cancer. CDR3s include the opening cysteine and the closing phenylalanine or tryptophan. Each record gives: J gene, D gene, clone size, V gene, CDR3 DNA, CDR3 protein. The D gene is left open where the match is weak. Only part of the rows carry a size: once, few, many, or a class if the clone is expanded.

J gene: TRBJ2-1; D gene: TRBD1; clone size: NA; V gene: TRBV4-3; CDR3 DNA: TGCGCCAGCAGCCCCGACCCGGGACAGACTCCGAATGAGCAGTTCTTC; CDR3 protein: CASSPDPGQTPNEQFF
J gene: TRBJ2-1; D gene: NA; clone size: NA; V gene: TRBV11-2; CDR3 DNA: TGTGCCAGCAGCTTTGGACTTCTAGATGAGCAGTTCTTC; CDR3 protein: CASSFGLLDEQFF
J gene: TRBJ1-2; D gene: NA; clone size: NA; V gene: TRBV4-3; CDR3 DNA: TGCGCCAGCAGCCAAGATAGTGAGGGAGCCAACTATGGCTACACCTTC; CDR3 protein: CASSQDSEGANYGYTF
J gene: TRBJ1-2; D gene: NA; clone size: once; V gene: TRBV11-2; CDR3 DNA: TGTGCCAGCAGCTTAAAGTTCTCGGATGGCTACACCTTC; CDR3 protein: CASSLKFSDGYTF
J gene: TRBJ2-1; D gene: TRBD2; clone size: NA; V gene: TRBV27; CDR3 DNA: TGTGCCAGCAGTGACAGACTAGCGGGACCAGATGAGCAGTTCTTC; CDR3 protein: CASSDRLAGPDEQFF
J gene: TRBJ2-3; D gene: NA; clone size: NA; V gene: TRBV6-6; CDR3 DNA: TGTGCCAGCAGTCACCTTGGTCATACAGATACGCAGTATTTT; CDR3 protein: CASSHLGHTDTQYF
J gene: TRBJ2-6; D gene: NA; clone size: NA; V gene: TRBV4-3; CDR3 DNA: TGCGCCAGCAGCCAAGATCACGGCCACCACTCTGGGGCCAACGTCCTGACTTTC; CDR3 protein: CASSQDHGHHSGANVLTF
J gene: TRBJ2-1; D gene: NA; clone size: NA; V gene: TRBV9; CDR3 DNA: TGTGCCAGCAGCGTAAGGTCCGGGGGATTTGACAATGAGCAGTTCTTC; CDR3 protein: CASSVRSGGFDNEQFF
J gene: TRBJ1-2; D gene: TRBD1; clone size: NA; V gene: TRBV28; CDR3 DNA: TGTGCCAGCAGCATGTTCCGGGACAGAAAAACTTCCTATGGCTACACCTTC; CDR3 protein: CASSMFRDRKTSYGYTF
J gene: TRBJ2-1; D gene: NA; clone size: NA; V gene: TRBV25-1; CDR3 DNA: TGTGCCAGCAGTGAAACGGGGGATATCTACAATGAGCAGTTCTTC; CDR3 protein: CASSETGDIYNEQFF
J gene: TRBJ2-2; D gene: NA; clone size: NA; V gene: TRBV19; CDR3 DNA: TGTGCCAGTAGTATAGGCCTCCGGGACCGACAAGGCGGGGAGCTGTTTTTT; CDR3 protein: CASSIGLRDRQGGELFF
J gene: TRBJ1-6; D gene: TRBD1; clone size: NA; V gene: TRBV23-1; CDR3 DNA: TGCGCCGACAGCGTATACAACAGGGGGTTTCTAAGGAATTCACCCCTCCACTTT; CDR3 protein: CADSVYNRGFLRNSPLHF
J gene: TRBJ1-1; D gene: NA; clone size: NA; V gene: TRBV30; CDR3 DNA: TGCGCTGGAGTGTACCTGGTGAGAGAAGCTTTCTTT; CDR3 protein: CAGVYLVREAFF
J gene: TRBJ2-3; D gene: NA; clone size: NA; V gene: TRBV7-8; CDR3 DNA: TGTGCCAGCAGCTTAGGGGTATTTGGTCCGGGGGGCGGAACAGATACGCAGTATTTT; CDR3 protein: CASSLGVFGPGGGTDTQYF
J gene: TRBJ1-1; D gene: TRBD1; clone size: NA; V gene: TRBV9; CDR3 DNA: TGTGCCAGCAGCGGACAGGGGTCCAAGTACGCTTTCTTT; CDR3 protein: CASSGQGSKYAFF
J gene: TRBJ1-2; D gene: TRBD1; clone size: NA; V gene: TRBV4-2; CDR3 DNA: TGTGCCAGCAGCCAACCCTCGGCAGGGGGAATTGCTAACTATGGCTACACCTTC; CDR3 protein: CASSQPSAGGIANYGYTF
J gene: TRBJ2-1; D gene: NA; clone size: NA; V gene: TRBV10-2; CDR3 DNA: TGCGCCAGCAATGTAGGGGGCTCCTACAATGAGCAGTTCTTC; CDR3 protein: CASNVGGSYNEQFF
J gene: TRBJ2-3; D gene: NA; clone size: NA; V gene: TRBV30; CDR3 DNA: TGTGCCTGGAGTGTTGGGCTCCAAGGCACAGATACGCAGTATTTT; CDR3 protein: CAWSVGLQGTDTQYF
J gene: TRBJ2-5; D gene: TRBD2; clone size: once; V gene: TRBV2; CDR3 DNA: TGTGCCAGCAGTGAAGACGCGGGGGGAGAGACCCAGTACTTC; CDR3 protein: CASSEDAGGETQYF
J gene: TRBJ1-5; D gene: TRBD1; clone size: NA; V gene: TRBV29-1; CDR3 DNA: TGCAGCGCTGGCGACAGGGACAATCAGCCCCAGCATTTT; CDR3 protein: CSAGDRDNQPQHF
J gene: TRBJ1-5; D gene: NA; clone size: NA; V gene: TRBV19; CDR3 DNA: TGTGCCAGTAGTATTAGGGGGAGCAATCAGCCCCAGCATTTT; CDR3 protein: CASSIRGSNQPQHF
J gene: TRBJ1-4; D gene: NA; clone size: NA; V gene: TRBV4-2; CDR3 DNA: TGTGCCAGCAGCCGCTTGAAGAGGGGTGATGAAAAACTGTTTTTT; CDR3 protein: CASSRLKRGDEKLFF
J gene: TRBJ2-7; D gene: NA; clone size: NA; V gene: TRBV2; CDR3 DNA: TGTGCCAGCAAATTGGGCCCGGGTAGCTCCTACGAGCAGTACTTC; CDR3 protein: CASKLGPGSSYEQYF
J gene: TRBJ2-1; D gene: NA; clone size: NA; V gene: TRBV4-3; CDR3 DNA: TGCGCCAGCAGCCAAGAGTGGGACCAGAGCTCCTACAATGAGCAGTTCTTC; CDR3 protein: CASSQEWDQSSYNEQFF
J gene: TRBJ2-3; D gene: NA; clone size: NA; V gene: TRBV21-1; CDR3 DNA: TGTGCCAGCAGCCGCCCCGCCGGAGATACGCAGTATTTT; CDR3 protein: CASSRPAGDTQYF
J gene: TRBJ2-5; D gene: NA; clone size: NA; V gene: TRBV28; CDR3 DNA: TGTGCCAGCAGTTTATTTCCGCAAGAGACCCAGTACTTC; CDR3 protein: CASSLFPQETQYF
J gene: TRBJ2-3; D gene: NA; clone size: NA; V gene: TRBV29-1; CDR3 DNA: TGCAGCGTTGAAGATCTGCCGGATACGCAGTATTTT; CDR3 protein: CSVEDLPDTQYF
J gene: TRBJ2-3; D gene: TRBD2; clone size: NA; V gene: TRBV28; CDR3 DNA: TGTGCCAGCAGTTTATTACTAGCGGGGGGCACAGATACGCAGTATTTT; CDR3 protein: CASSLLLAGGTDTQYF
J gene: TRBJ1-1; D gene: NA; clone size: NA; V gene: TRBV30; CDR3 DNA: TGTGCCTGGACTCAGGGATTGTTGAACACTGAAGCTTTCTTT; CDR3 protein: CAWTQGLLNTEAFF
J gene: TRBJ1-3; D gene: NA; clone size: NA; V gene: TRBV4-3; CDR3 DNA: TGCGCCAGCAGCCCTAAACCCGAACGGCGGCTGGGTTGGTTCTCTGGAAACACCATATATTTT; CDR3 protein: CASSPKPERRLGWFSGNTIYF
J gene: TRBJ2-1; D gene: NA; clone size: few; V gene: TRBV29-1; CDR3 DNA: TGCAGCGTTGAAAGGGGGGGGCTAGCGCGGGATGAGCAGTTCTTC; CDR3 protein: CSVERGGLARDEQFF
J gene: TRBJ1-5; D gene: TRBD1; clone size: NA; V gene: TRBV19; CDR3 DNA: TGTGCCAGGAAAGTACGAGGAGAGGACAGGGGAGATAGCAATCAGCCCCAGCATTTT; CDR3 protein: CARKVRGEDRGDSNQPQHF
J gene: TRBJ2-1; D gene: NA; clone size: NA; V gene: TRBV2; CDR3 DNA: TGTGCCAGCAGTGGCCCCCTAAACAATGAGCAGTTCTTC; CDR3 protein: CASSGPLNNEQFF
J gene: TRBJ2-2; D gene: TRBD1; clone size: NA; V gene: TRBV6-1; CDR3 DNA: TGTGCCAGCAGACGGACAGGGCTTAACACCGGGGAGCTGTTTTTT; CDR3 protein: CASRRTGLNTGELFF
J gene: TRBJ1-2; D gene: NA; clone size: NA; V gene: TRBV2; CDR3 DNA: TGTGCCAGCAGTGTTTGGGGACGTTGGGATGGCTACACCTTC; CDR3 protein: CASSVWGRWDGYTF
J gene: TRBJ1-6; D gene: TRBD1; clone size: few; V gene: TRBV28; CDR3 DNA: TGTGCCAGCAGTCAGGGGGGTTCACCCCTCCACTTT; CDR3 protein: CASSQGGSPLHF
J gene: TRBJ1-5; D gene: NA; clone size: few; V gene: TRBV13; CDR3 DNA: TGTGCCAGCAGCTATAGCAATCAGCCCCAGCATTTT; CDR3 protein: CASSYSNQPQHF
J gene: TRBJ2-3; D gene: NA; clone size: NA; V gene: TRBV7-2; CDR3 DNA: TGTGCCAGCAGCTCCCCCCCAGATACGCAGTATTTT; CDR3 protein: CASSSPPDTQYF
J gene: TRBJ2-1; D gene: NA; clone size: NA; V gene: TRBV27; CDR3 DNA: TGTGCCAGCAGCGGGGACTCTCACAATGAGCAGTTCTTC; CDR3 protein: CASSGDSHNEQFF
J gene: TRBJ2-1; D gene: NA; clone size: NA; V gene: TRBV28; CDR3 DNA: TGTGCCAGCAGTCCCCACGCGACACCCTACAATGAGCAGTTCTTC; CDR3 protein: CASSPHATPYNEQFF
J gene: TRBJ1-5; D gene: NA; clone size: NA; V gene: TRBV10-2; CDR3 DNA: TGCGCCAGCAGTGTGTGGGGTGAGGGATATCAGCCCCAGCATTTT; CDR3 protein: CASSVWGEGYQPQHF
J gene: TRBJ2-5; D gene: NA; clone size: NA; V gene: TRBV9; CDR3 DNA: TGTGCCAGCAGCGTAAGGGGGACAAAAGAGACCCAGTACTTC; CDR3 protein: CASSVRGTKETQYF
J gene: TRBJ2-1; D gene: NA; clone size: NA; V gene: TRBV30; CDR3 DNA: TGTGCCTCCGGACTAACCCATGAGCAGTTCTTC; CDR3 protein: CASGLTHEQFF
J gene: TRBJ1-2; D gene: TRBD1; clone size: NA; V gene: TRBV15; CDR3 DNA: TGTGCCACCAGTCAGGGGGCCTTCAACTATGGCTACACCTTC; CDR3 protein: CATSQGAFNYGYTF
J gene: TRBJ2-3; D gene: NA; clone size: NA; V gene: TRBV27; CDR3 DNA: TGTGCCAGCGGGCATACGCAGTATTTT; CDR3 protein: CASGHTQYF
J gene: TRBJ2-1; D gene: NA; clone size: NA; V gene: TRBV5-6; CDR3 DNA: TGTGCCAGCAGTTCCAGCTCCTACAATGAGCAGTTCTTC; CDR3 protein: CASSSSSYNEQFF
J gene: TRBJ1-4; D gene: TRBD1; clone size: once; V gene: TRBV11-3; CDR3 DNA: TGTGCCAGCAGTTGGACAGGGGATGAAAAACTGTTTTTT; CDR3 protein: CASSWTGDEKLFF
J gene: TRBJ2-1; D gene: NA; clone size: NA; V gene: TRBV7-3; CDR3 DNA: TGTGCCAGCAGCTTACATGGAAATGAGCAGTTCTTC; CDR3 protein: CASSLHGNEQFF
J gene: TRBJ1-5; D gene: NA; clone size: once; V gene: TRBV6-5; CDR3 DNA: TGTGCCAGCAGTTCAGGGGACCATCAGCCCCAGCATTTT; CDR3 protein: CASSSGDHQPQHF
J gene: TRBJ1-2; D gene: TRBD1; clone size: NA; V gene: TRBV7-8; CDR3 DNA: TGTGCCAGCAGCCCGGGACAGGGAAACTATGGCTACACCTTC; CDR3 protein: CASSPGQGNYGYTF
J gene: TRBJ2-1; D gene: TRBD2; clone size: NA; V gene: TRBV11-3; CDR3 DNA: TGTGCCAGCAGCTTAGTTGGTAGCGGGGGGGATGAGCAGTTCTTC; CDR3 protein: CASSLVGSGGDEQFF
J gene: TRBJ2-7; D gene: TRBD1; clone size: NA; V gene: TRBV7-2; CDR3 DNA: TGTGCCAGCAGCTTTTTGACAGGGTCCTACGAGCAGTACTTC; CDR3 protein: CASSFLTGSYEQYF
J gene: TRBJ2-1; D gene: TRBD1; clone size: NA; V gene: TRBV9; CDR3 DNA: TGTGCCAGCAGCTCCCCGGACAGGGCCCTTCCCCATGAGCAGTTCTTC; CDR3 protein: CASSSPDRALPHEQFF
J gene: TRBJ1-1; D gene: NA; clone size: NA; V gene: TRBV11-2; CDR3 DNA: TGTGCCAGCAGCTTATACAGGGAGTTGAGTGAAGCTTTCTTT; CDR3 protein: CASSLYRELSEAFF